Below, 25 T cell receptor beta chains from the same sample are listed, as sequenced in a study of T cell clones after liver transplantation. Method: immunoSEQ multiplex PCR; TCRdb's copy keeps in-frame clones and lacks some. In the table there are tens of thousands of clones, under 85% of which are singletons. Sequencing used CD4+ T cells from blood, obtained at the 22-month timepoint. The receptors shown here come from a human patient who received a liver transplant. Some T cells may trace back to the graft donor.

The J gene is TRBJ2-1, the V gene TRBV28; D uncertain. The V end was cut by 7 bases, the J end by 4 bases, with 8 bases between. The V gene's germline CDR1 is MDHEN and CDR2 SYDVKM. The CDR3 length is 12 residues. CDR3 bases: TGTGCCAGCAAGGCGGTTTACAATGAGCAGTTCTTC. This gives the protein CASKAVYNEQFF. Full variable domain (rest looked up from reference TRBV28 and TRBJ2-1): DVKVTQSSRYLVKRTGEKVFLECVQDMDHENMFWYRQDPGLGLRLIYFSYDVKMKEKGDIPEGYSVSREKKERFSLILESASTNQTSMYLCASKAVYNEQFFGPGTRLTVL.

This chain links TRBV4-1 with TRBJ2-2; D may be TRBD1 or TRBD2 (5 bases each). V was cut by 8 bases and J by 7 bases, with 14 bases left in between. The germline CDR1 and CDR2 sequences are MGHRA and YSYEKL. This CDR3 contains 13 residues. The CDR3 protein is CASALGVNGELFF. As DNA, the CDR3 is TGCGCCAGCGCCTTGGGGGTAAACGGGGAGCTGTTTTTT.

In the case of this clone: The same CDR3 can be traced to other DNA sequences in this sample. This chain joins TRBV5-6 and TRBJ2-7; unclear D gene. V was clipped by 0 bases and J by 1 base, with 8 bases between them. The CDR3 runs to 14 residues. CDR1 is SGHDT, CDR2 YYEEEE, per germline. The CDR3 spells CASSLVPASYEQYF. In DNA form, the CDR3 reads TGTGCCAGCAGCTTGGTCCCAGCATCCTACGAGCAGTACTTC.

V and J are TRBV5-1 and TRBJ2-3; D is ambiguous. The CDR3 runs to 14 residues. The V gene's germline CDR1 is SGHRS and CDR2 YFSETQ. V lost 3 bases to trimming and J lost 0 bases, with 8 bases between them. The chain's CDR3 is CASSSGASTDTQYF. The CDR3 nucleotides are TGCGCCAGCAGCTCCGGAGCTAGCACAGATACGCAGTATTTT.

V usage is TRBV11-2 and J usage is TRBJ1-4; 10 nucleotides line up with TRBD1. The V segment lost 6 bases and the J segment 5 bases; nucleotides outside the gene matches: 6. Germline CDR1 is SGHAT and CDR2 is FQNNGV. CDR3 size: 15 residues. The CDR3 reads CASSEGQGTNEKLFF. The CDR3 DNA reads TGTGCCAGCAGTGAGGGACAGGGGACCAATGAAAAACTGTTTTTT. Looking up the rest from reference TRBV11-2 and TRBJ1-4 gives the full variable domain: EAGVAQSPRYKIIEKRQSVAFWCNPISGHATLYWYQQILGQGPKLLIQFQNNGVVDDSQLPKDRFSAERLKGVDSTLKIQPAKLEDSAVYLCASSEGQGTNEKLFFGSGTQLSVL.

The sample holds a few counts of this clone. The chain uses TRBV7-7 and TRBJ2-3; the D is unclear. The V gene's germline CDR1 is SSHAT and CDR2 FNYEAQ (reference sequence). V dropped 5 bases and J dropped 2 bases, with 17 bases sitting between them. The CDR3 has 16 residues. CDR3 nucleotide sequence: TGTGCCAGCAGCCCCCCCCCTGGCAGGCTCACAGATACGCAGTATTTT. Translated, it gives CASSPPPGRLTDTQYF.

As regards this clone: The same CDR3 also results from other DNA sequences found in this sample. The V call is TRBV7-2, the J call TRBJ2-7, with 10 positions matching TRBD2. Germline V gene data show CDR1 as SGHTA and CDR2 as FQGNSA. The CDR3 consists of 14 residues. V dropped 2 bases and J dropped 3; count of bases not matched to a gene: 1. CDR3 loop: CASSLRLAGYEQYF. The CDR3 DNA reads TGTGCCAGCAGCTTAAGACTAGCGGGCTACGAGCAGTACTTC.

The J gene is TRBJ2-7, the V gene TRBV10-1; the match to TRBD1 covers 10 bases. This CDR3 has 16 residues. Germline assignment: CDR1 WNHNN and CDR2 SYGVQD (reference sequence). The V segment lost 3 bases and the J segment 0 bases; nucleotides outside the gene matches: 5. CDR3 amino acids: CASSDPGTGASYEQYF. The CDR3 DNA sequence: TGCGCCAGCAGTGACCCCGGGACAGGGGCCTCCTACGAGCAGTACTTC.

The chain couples TRBV27 to TRBJ2-2; no firm D call. In germline, CDR1 is MNHEY, CDR2 SMNVEV (reference sequence). The CDR3 length is 13 residues. Trimming removed 5 bases from V and 0 bases from J, with 4 bases in between. The CDR3 sequence: CASSGANTGELFF. The DNA for the CDR3 is TGTGCCAGCAGTGGGGCGAACACCGGGGAGCTGTTTTTT.

This chain links TRBV4-2 with TRBJ2-5; weak D call: TRBD1 (5 bases). Trimming took 0 bases from V and 2 from J, leaving 10 bases between them. Looked up from germline, CDR1 is LGHNA and CDR2 is YNFKEQ. This CDR3 comprises 15 residues. CDR3 region: CASSQDQGIQETQYF. CDR3 sequence (DNA): TGTGCCAGCAGCCAAGATCAGGGTATACAAGAGACCCAGTACTTC.

CDR3 sequence (DNA): TGTGCCAGCAGTGTAAACAGGGGGTCCAATCAGCCCCAGCATTTT. Translated: CASSVNRGSNQPQHF. V and J are TRBV2 and TRBJ1-5; 8 bases agree with TRBD1. The CDR3 has 15 residues. The junction had 5 bases not matched to a gene; V was cut back by 4 bases and J by 3 bases. Germline V lookup: CDR1 SNHLY, CDR2 FYNNEI.

A few counts support this clone. The chain uses TRBV30 and TRBJ1-3, with 7 nucleotides matching TRBD1. Trimming took 1 base from V and 2 from J; bases not matched to a gene: 5. CDR3 length: 15 amino acids. Germline V gene data show CDR1 as GTSNPN and CDR2 as SVGIG (reference sequence). CDR3 bases: TGTGCCTGGAGTGGGAAGGGGGCGGCTGGAAACACCATATATTTT. This gives the protein CAWSGKGAAGNTIYF.

The chain couples TRBV7-2 to TRBJ2-2, with D perhaps TRBD2 (7 bases). Trimming removed 5 bases at V and 5 bases at J, with 21 bases between. This CDR3 is 17 amino acids long. Germline CDR1 and CDR2: SGHTA and FQGNSA. DNA of the CDR3: TGTGCCAGCAGCCGGACCTGGGGGGGGCCTCGGACCGGGGAGCTGTTTTTT. Protein product: CASSRTWGGPRTGELFF.

The chain joins TRBV5-1 to TRBJ1-3; 12 bases align to TRBD1. This CDR3 is built from 17 residues. V dropped 4 bases and J dropped 3; count of bases not matched to a gene: 8. The germline V gene has CDR1 SGHRS and CDR2 YFSETQ. CDR3 nucleotide sequence: TGCGCCAGCAGCCCAGAGGGACAGGGGGCGAGTGGAAACACCATATATTTT. Residues: CASSPEGQGASGNTIYF.

The gene calls are TRBV28 and TRBJ1-5, with D possibly TRBD1 on 5 matching bases. Germline V lookup: CDR1 MDHEN, CDR2 SYDVKM. V gave up 10 bases and J gave up 2 bases, with 9 bases separating them. This CDR3 spans 12 amino acids. In DNA, the CDR3 is TGTGCCACCTTAGGGGGCAATCAGCCCCAGCATTTT. This encodes CATLGGNQPQHF.

The chain recombines TRBV18 with TRBJ2-3; 9 positions agree with TRBD2. Trimming removed 3 bases from V and 2 bases from J; junction bases left unmatched: 9. The germline gives CDR1 KGHSH, CDR2 LQKENI. The CDR3 totals 17 residues. The CDR3 DNA is TGTGCCAGCTCACCGCCTAGGGCGGGGGGGCCCACAGATACGCAGTATTTT. As protein: CASSPPRAGGPTDTQYF.

The V gene is TRBV28, the J gene TRBJ2-4; D may correspond to TRBD1 or TRBD2 (7 bases each). Trimming removed 5 bases from V and 5 bases from J, with 13 bases in between. The germline gives CDR1 MDHEN, CDR2 SYDVKM. The CDR3 is made up of 14 amino acids. In nucleotides, the CDR3 is TGTGCCAGCAGTCACAGGGGAGGGCAAAACATTCAGTACTTC. It translates to CASSHRGGQNIQYF.

The V gene is TRBV4-2, the J gene TRBJ1-1; D is possibly TRBD1 (5 bases). In germline, CDR1 is LGHNA, CDR2 YNFKEQ. The CDR3 totals 13 residues. The V gene lost 4 bases and the J gene lost 3 bases, with 9 bases spanning the gap. CDR3 nucleotide sequence: TGTGCCAGCAGCCCCAGGGAGTACACTGAAGCTTTCTTT. Its protein product is CASSPREYTEAFF.

Only one count was recorded for this clone. V and J are TRBV4-1 and TRBJ1-6; a possible D gene is TRBD1 (6 bases). V was pared by 0 bases and J by 3 bases, with 12 bases between. The CDR3 length is 17 residues. The germline CDR1 and CDR2 sequences are MGHRA and YSYEKL. CDR3 DNA sequence: TGCGCCAGCAGCCAAGATCAGGGGACGGTCTATAATTCACCCCTCCACTTT. This sequence encodes CASSQDQGTVYNSPLHF.

V and J are TRBV11-1 and TRBJ2-7, with D uncertain. The CDR3 loop spans 14 amino acids. The V end lost 3 bases, the J end lost 2 bases, and 11 bases lay between the germline ends. Germline V gives CDR1 SGHAT, CDR2 FQDESV (reference sequence). In nucleotides, the CDR3 is TGTGCCAGCAGCTTTGGGAAGAGCCCCTACGAGCAGTACTTC. Translating gives CASSFGKSPYEQYF. The full variable domain, with the rest looked up from reference TRBV11-1 and TRBJ2-7, is EAEVAQSPRYKITEKSQAVAFWCDPISGHATLYWYRQILGQGPELLVQFQDESVVDDSQLPKDRFSAERLKGVDSTLKIQPAELGDSAMYLCASSFGKSPYEQYFGPGTRLTVT.

The genes are TRBV27 and TRBJ2-7; D not certain. V gave up 11 bases and J gave up 5 bases, with 10 bases separating them. CDR1 MNHEY and CDR2 SMNVEV come from the germline V gene (reference sequence). CDR3 length equals 10 residues. This chain's CDR3 is CAGSENEQYF. CDR3 nucleotides: TGTGCCGGCTCCGAGAACGAGCAGTACTTC.

CDR3 DNA: TGTGCCAGCAGCCCCTCTGTCGGGGCAGAGACCCAGTACTTC. This encodes CASSPSVGAETQYF. This chain joins TRBV7-2 and TRBJ2-5; D might be TRBD1 or TRBD2, each matching 5 bases. The CDR3 contains 14 residues. Germline V CDR1 and CDR2: SGHTA, FQGNSA. V lost 5 bases and J 4 bases, leaving 14 bases between the germline ends.

The chain couples TRBV21-1 to TRBJ1-5. TRBV21-1 has pseudogene status. The CDR3 has 16 residues. CDR3 sequence reads: CASSRGGPRSNQPQHF. The CDR3 DNA sequence: TGTGCCAGCAGCAGGGGGGGCCCCCGTAGCAATCAGCCCCAGCATTTT.

This chain joins TRBV4-2 and TRBJ1-5; D unresolved. V lost 1 base, J lost 7 bases, and 11 bases lay in between. Germline CDR1 is LGHNA and CDR2 is YNFKEQ. This CDR3 has 14 amino acids. The CDR3 loop reads CASSQVGELQPQHF. CDR3 coding DNA: TGTGCCAGCAGCCAAGTAGGCGAACTCCAGCCCCAGCATTTT.

The gene calls are TRBV5-1 and TRBJ1-1; no definite D call. The CDR3 has 13 amino acids. Germline CDR1 is SGHRS and CDR2 is YFSETQ. The V end was cut by 2 bases, the J end by 1 base, with 6 bases between. The CDR3 coding sequence is TGCGCCAGCAGCTTTAATGCGAACACTGAAGCTTTCTTT. Protein product: CASSFNANTEAFF.